Listed below are T cell receptor beta chains from one sample, sequenced in a study of blood T cells in healthy people across ages. TCRdb independently ran MiXCR on the 5' RACE reads; one entry per CDR3 protein. The repertoire consists of approximately 1.5 million distinct CDR3 sequences, with 30% to 40% occurring once and the leading ten covering about 11%. The sequenced sample consisted of blood. All receptors derive from a woman in her 30s in good health. Each CDR3 is given with its conserved first and last residue. A D gene is named only where the DNA matches it firmly. Part of the rows lack a size; the others show once, few, many or a class for expanded clones.

cdr3_aa cdr3_nt v_call d_call clone_size j_call
CASSVSPSTDTQYF TGTGCCAGCAGCGTATCACCTAGCACAGATACGCAGTATTTT TRBV9 NA NA TRBJ2-3
CASSQGGENGYTF TGTGCCAGCAGCCAAGGGGGCGAGAATGGCTACACCTTC TRBV9 TRBD1 NA TRBJ1-2
CSVLRTSGGAKNIQYF TGCAGCGTCCTCCGGACTAGCGGAGGAGCCAAAAACATTCAGTACTTC TRBV29-1 TRBD2 NA TRBJ2-4
CASSQYFSGESYNEQFF TGCGCCAGCAGCCAATACTTTAGCGGGGAGTCCTACAATGAGCAGTTCTTC TRBV4-1 TRBD2 NA TRBJ2-1
CASSLTGRLAGVRYFNEQFF TGTGCCAGCAGCTTAACAGGTCGGCTAGCGGGGGTGAGGTATTTCAATGAGCAGTTCTTC TRBV7-3 TRBD2 few TRBJ2-1
CAWRVSYTEAFF TGTGCCTGGAGAGTATCGTACACTGAAGCTTTCTTT TRBV30 NA NA TRBJ1-1
CASSGVYTDTQYF TGTGCCAGCAGCGGAGTCTACACAGATACGCAGTATTTT TRBV7-3 NA NA TRBJ2-3
CASSLVQGPSMNTEAFF TGCGCCAGCAGCTTGGTCCAGGGCCCATCTATGAACACTGAAGCTTTCTTT TRBV5-1 NA few TRBJ1-1
CASSPAGVLSGNTIYF TGTGCCAGCAGCCCCGCCGGCGTTCTCTCTGGAAACACCATATATTTT TRBV11-2 NA few TRBJ1-3
CSVLSGRGYEQYF TGCAGCGTACTTAGCGGGAGGGGATACGAGCAGTACTTC TRBV29-1 TRBD2 many TRBJ2-7